This T cell receptor (beta chain) was identified in a study of blood T cell repertoires in COVID-19. Study overall: Acute and convalescent COVID-19 specimens originated in the United States, Italy and Spain. Sources were T cells, B-cell-depleted T cells, or PBMCs; the material itself was cDNA or gDNA.

Authors' data handling: By means of reference gene primer amplification, nucleated cell counts were estimated. Repertoires were generated with immunoSEQ multiplex PCR, while TCRdb's copy carries only in-frame clones and drops some. V, J and clone size were drawn from that table, and D and trimming were deduced from the DNA. The data show under 140,000 clones, 76% seen once. This CDR3 comprises 19 residues. The sample consisted of peripheral blood. V usage is TRBV21-1 and J usage is TRBJ1-3; the tabulated D call, TRBD1, remains unverified against the DNA. TRBV21-1 is shown as a pseudogene. The receptor was isolated from a woman aged 80 or over with acute or convalescent COVID-19. The CDR3, as DNA: TGTGCCAGCAGCAAAGTGTTTGCAGGGGCCGCTGAATCTGGAAACACCATATATTTT. It yields the protein CASSKVFAGAAESGNTIYF.